A single sample is the source of the 30 T cell receptor beta chains below, sequenced in a study of regulatory T cells in long-lasting Graves disease. For TCR beta, libraries came from iRepertoire HTBI primers and Arm-PCR of CDR3 regions. TCRdb reanalysed the multiplex PCR reads using MiXCR and keeps one entry per CDR3 protein. The table includes around 470,000 distinct CDR3 sequences, 12% to 15% detected once. Documented time point: newly diagnosed GD, antithyroid drugs for less than 3 months. RNA extracted from PBMCs served as the sequencing template. These data also formed part of another study, on T cells in Graves' hyperthyroidism and ophthalmopathy.

Sequenced material: peripheral blood mononuclear cells (PBMCs), taken at new diagnosis, from a patient treated with antithyroid drugs. The receptors were gathered from a woman aged 45-65 years with Graves disease.

Note on this clonotype: This may be a read error: a much more frequent sequence differs by one nucleotide. The genes are TRBV20-1 and TRBJ2-3; 7 positions agree with TRBD2. Germline V gives CDR1 DFQATT, CDR2 SNEGSKA (reference sequence). This CDR3 contains 17 residues. This chain's CDR3 is CSARDLGGGARGDTRYF. In nucleotides, the CDR3 is TGCAGTGCTAGAGATCTGGGTGGCGGAGCCCGGGGGGATACGCGGTATTTT.

Comments on this clonotype: Possible read error: a much larger clone is one base away. V is TRBV6-1 and J is TRBJ2-5, with 14 bases matching TRBD2. This CDR3 has 17 amino acids. The germline CDR1 and CDR2 sequences are MNHNS and SASEGT. DNA for the CDR3: TGTGCCAGCCACGGACTAGCGGGAGGCCGGAGAGTGGCGACCCAGTGCTTC. Protein sequence: CASHGLAGGRRVATQCF.

This clonotype was counted at least ten times. J is TRBJ2-7 and V is TRBV27; TRBD1 aligns across 9 bases. The V and J ends lost 8 bases and 5 bases, in that order; junction bases with no gene match: 10. The germline V gene has CDR1 MNHEY and CDR2 SMNVEV (reference sequence). CDR3 size: 14 residues. The CDR3 nucleotides read TGTGCCAGCGGCCAGGGACAGGGTAGCCACGAGCAGTACTTC. The encoded protein is CASGQGQGSHEQYF.

At least ten counts were recorded for this clonotype. The rearrangement uses TRBV12-3 or TRBV12-4 and TRBJ2-1; D gene uncertain. CDR3 length: 13 amino acids. V was pared by 6 bases and J by 6 bases, with 12 bases between. DNA of the CDR3: TGTGCCAGCAGAACTAATGTCGGCAATGAGCAGTTCTTC. The encoded protein is CASRTNVGNEQFF.

A few counts support this clonotype. This may stem from a read error, because a much larger clone lies one nucleotide away. The chain combines TRBV28 with TRBJ1-2; D is unresolved. Per germline, CDR1 MDHEN and CDR2 SYDVKM. The CDR3 has 12 amino acids. CDR3 DNA: TGTGCCAGCAGTCTTACAGTGTTTGGCTACGCCTTC. Its translation is CASSLTVFGYAF.

This rearrangement joins TRBV2 to TRBJ2-3; D not resolved. Germline CDR1 reads SNHLY; CDR2 reads FYNNEI. V lost 11 bases, J lost 0 bases, and 12 bases lay in between. The CDR3 extends over 13 amino acids. Here the CDR3 DNA reads TGTGCCCACGCCCCCTCTAGCACAGATACGCAGTATTTT. Its protein is CAHAPSSTDTQYF.

This clonotype was detected a few times. The chain employs TRBV5-1 and TRBJ2-1; TRBD2 aligns across 7 bases. CDR1 and CDR2 from the germline V gene are SGHRS and YFSETQ. The CDR3 loop spans 16 amino acids. The V and J ends lost 5 bases and 0 bases, in that order; junction bases with no gene match: 8. CDR3 sequence reads: CASSKRLAGSYNEQFF. CDR3 nucleotides: TGCGCCAGCAGTAAAAGACTAGCAGGCTCCTACAATGAGCAGTTCTTC.

This rearrangement joins TRBV6-5 to TRBJ2-3, with 7 nucleotides matching TRBD1. Germline CDR1 is MNHEY and CDR2 is SVGAGI. Germline trimming cut 2 bases from V and 1 base from J; bases unmatched to any gene: 3. The CDR3 extends over 15 amino acids. The CDR3 is CASSYGTAGTDTQYF. The CDR3 DNA is TGTGCCAGCAGTTACGGGACAGCTGGCACAGATACGCAGTATTTT.

This clonotype was observed many times. The chain recombines TRBV30 with TRBJ2-7, with TRBD1 matching over 7 bases. The CDR3 is made up of 11 amino acids. Germline-derived CDR1 and CDR2 are GTSNPN and SVGIG (reference sequence). V lost 8 bases and J lost 3; bases outside the gene matches: 4. The CDR3 spells CAGGQYYEQYF. CDR3 in DNA: TGTGCCGGGGGACAGTACTACGAGCAGTACTTC.

The chain carries TRBV6-1 and TRBJ2-7, with 12 nucleotides matching TRBD2. The CDR3 extends over 14 amino acids. The trim removed 7 bases at V and 6 bases at J, leaving 7 bases unmatched. The V gene's germline CDR1 is MNHNS and CDR2 SASEGT. The CDR3 is CASTKRGLAGEQYF. The CDR3 DNA follows: TGTGCCAGCACCAAGCGGGGACTAGCGGGCGAGCAGTACTTC.

The chain carries TRBV7-9 and TRBJ2-7; 7 nucleotides agree with TRBD2. Unmatched junction bases numbered 16, after V lost 5 bases and J lost 3 bases. The CDR3 contains 17 residues. Per the germline V gene, CDR1 is SEHNR and CDR2 is FQNEAQ (reference sequence). CDR3 amino acids: CASSEAIAGLMDYEQYF. The CDR3 DNA follows: TGTGCCAGCAGCGAAGCAATAGCGGGCTTAATGGACTACGAGCAGTACTTC.

The rearrangement uses TRBV4-2 and TRBJ1-5; 7 bases are shared with TRBD1. CDR3 size: 15 residues. Germline CDR1 reads LGHNA; CDR2 reads YNFKEQ. V lost 3 bases to trimming and J lost 6 bases; unmatched junction nucleotides: 8. CDR3 in amino acids: CASSQDRDSSQPQHF. Here the CDR3 DNA reads TGTGCCAGCAGCCAGGACCGGGACAGTAGTCAGCCCCAGCATTTT.

The sample holds many counts of this clonotype. The V and J genes are TRBV25-1 and TRBJ1-5; no reliable D call. Trimming shortened V by 7 bases and J by 5 bases, and 15 bases separated the two germline ends. CDR1 and CDR2 (germline): MGHDK, SYGVNS. The CDR3 loop spans 14 amino acids. The CDR3 here is CASTRRRPDQPQHF. The CDR3, as DNA: TGTGCCAGCACCCGACGGAGGCCTGATCAGCCCCAGCATTTT.

This clonotype was seen at least ten times. The chain recombines TRBV20-1 with TRBJ2-5, with 12 bases identical to TRBD2. The CDR3 runs to 17 residues. V trimming: 3 bases; J trimming: 5 bases; junction bases outside the gene matches: 13. Looked up from germline, CDR1 is DFQATT and CDR2 is SNEGSKA (reference sequence). The CDR3 here is CSASRLAGALVKETQYF. The DNA of the CDR3 is TGCAGTGCTAGTAGACTAGCGGGAGCACTGGTTAAGGAGACCCAGTACTTC.

In its sample, this clonotype was seen many times. The chain has TRBV2 and TRBJ2-3; 8 bases match TRBD1. Germline loops: CDR1 SNHLY, CDR2 FYNNEI. The CDR3 runs 14 residues. Unmatched junction bases numbered 2, after V lost 4 bases and J lost 2 bases. The CDR3, as DNA: TGTGCCAGCAGTGGACAGGGGACCACAGATACGCAGTATTTT. Amino acid sequence: CASSGQGTTDTQYF. The full variable domain, with the rest looked up from reference TRBV2 and TRBJ2-3, is EPEVTQTPSHQVTQMGQEVILRCVPISNHLYFYWYRQILGQKVEFLVSFYNNEISEKSEIFDDQFSVERPDGSNFTLKIRSTKLEDSAMYFCASSGQGTTDTQYFGPGTRLTVL.

This clonotype was detected only a few times. The V gene is TRBV18, the J gene TRBJ1-3, with 7 bases matching TRBD1. Unmatched junction bases numbered 6, after V lost 1 base and J lost 0 bases. This CDR3 has 17 amino acids. CDR1 is KGHSH and CDR2 is LQKENI in the germline V gene. The CDR3 loop is CASSPRTGASSGNTIYF. In nucleotides, the CDR3 is TGTGCCAGCTCACCACGAACAGGGGCCAGCTCTGGAAACACCATATATTTT.

This clonotype was recorded many times. The rearrangement joins TRBV6-5 to TRBJ2-5; 7 bases match TRBD2. There are 17 residues in the CDR3. CDR1 MNHEY and CDR2 SVGAGI come from the germline V gene. The V and J ends lost 0 bases and 2 bases, in that order; junction bases with no gene match: 9. CDR3 sequence: CASSYSNWEGTQETQYF. The DNA of the CDR3 is TGTGCCAGCAGTTACTCGAATTGGGAGGGAACTCAAGAGACCCAGTACTTC.

Many counts were recorded for this clonotype. The chain uses TRBV5-1 and TRBJ1-3; 7 nucleotides align to TRBD1. The CDR3 totals 15 residues. The germline V gene has CDR1 SGHRS and CDR2 YFSETQ. Trimming took 4 bases from V and 1 from J; bases not matched to a gene: 5. CDR3 bases: TGCGCCAGCAGCCTTGACAGGGCGTCTGGAAACACCATATATTTT. Encoded protein: CASSLDRASGNTIYF.

The chain links TRBV20-1 to TRBJ2-7; TRBD1 might be the D (5 bases). The CDR3 covers 14 residues. V was clipped by 1 base and J by 0 bases, with 10 bases between them. Germline CDR1 is DFQATT and CDR2 is SNEGSKA (reference sequence). The CDR3 nucleotides read TGCAGTGCTAGAGGTCAGGGCATCTCCTACGAGCAGTACTTC. Residues: CSARGQGISYEQYF.

This clonotype was counted between two and nine times. The chain combines TRBV10-3 with TRBJ2-7, with TRBD2 matching 9 bases. The J segment lost 6 bases and the V segment lost 3 bases, leaving 12 bases of the junction unmatched. Germline V gives CDR1 ENHRY, CDR2 SYGVKD. This CDR3 is built from 16 residues. This CDR3 reads CAISDTLSGRSSEQYF. In DNA form, the CDR3 reads TGTGCCATCAGTGATACCCTTAGCGGGAGAAGCAGCGAGCAGTACTTC.

In DNA, the CDR3 is TGTGCCAGCAGTTTAGGGCGACAGCCTTATCTCTACGAGCAGTACTTC. This gives the protein CASSLGRQPYLYEQYF. The V and J genes are TRBV27 and TRBJ2-7; the D gene is possibly TRBD1 (5 bases). Germline CDR1 is MNHEY and CDR2 is SMNVEV (reference sequence). Trimming pared 2 bases from V and 3 bases from J, leaving 17 bases between. CDR3 length equals 16 residues.

This clonotype appeared many times. The genes are TRBV10-3 and TRBJ2-7, with D maybe TRBD2 (6 bases). The CDR3 covers 14 residues. V was pared by 4 bases and J by 2 bases, with 12 bases between. CDR1 is ENHRY and CDR2 is SYGVKD in the germline V gene. CDR3 residues: CAISAAREAYEQYF. CDR3 nucleotide sequence: TGTGCCATCAGTGCTGCGCGGGAAGCCTACGAGCAGTACTTC.

This clonotype was seen ten or more times. This chain joins TRBV7-9 and TRBJ2-3; no clear D gene. V was trimmed by 0 bases and J by 9 bases, leaving 7 bases between them. Looked up from germline, CDR1 is SEHNR and CDR2 is FQNEAQ (reference sequence). This CDR3 spans 12 amino acids. The CDR3 here is CASSLASPTQYF. The CDR3 DNA follows: TGTGCCAGCAGCTTAGCTAGCCCCACGCAGTATTTT.

In its sample, this clonotype was seen many times. The chain combines TRBV2 with TRBJ2-1, with 11 bases lining up with TRBD2. Per germline, CDR1 SNHLY and CDR2 FYNNEI. The CDR3 sequence is 17 residues long. Trimming removed 6 bases from V and 6 bases from J; junction bases left unmatched: 13. The CDR3 here is CASRRLAGTGVGNEQFF. The CDR3 DNA reads as TGTGCCAGCAGACGACTAGCGGGGACGGGGGTGGGCAATGAGCAGTTCTTC.

This clonotype was observed many times. The chain links TRBV30 to TRBJ2-3; D remains ambiguous. V was clipped by 4 bases and J by 5 bases, with 10 bases between them. The germline gives CDR1 GTSNPN, CDR2 SVGIG (reference sequence). The CDR3 sequence is 12 residues long. CDR3 coding DNA: TGTGCCTGGACCCCGGGTGAAGATACGCAGTATTTT. Its translation: CAWTPGEDTQYF.

The table lists this clonotype with a few counts. The chain links TRBV29-1 to TRBJ2-1; D unclear. Germline lookup yields CDR1 SQVTM and CDR2 ANQGSEA. Trimming shortened V by 2 bases and J by 2 bases, and 10 bases separated the two germline ends. The CDR3 runs to 14 residues. The CDR3: CSVETANTYNEQFF. Written as DNA, the CDR3 is TGCAGCGTTGAAACAGCCAACACCTACAATGAGCAGTTCTTC.

The sample holds many counts of this clonotype. The rearrangement uses TRBV11-2 and TRBJ1-1; D uncertain. Between the trimmed V and J ends, which lost 1 base and 0 bases, there was a span of 9 bases. CDR3 length: 15 residues. Germline CDR1 and CDR2: SGHAT and FQNNGV. In nucleotides, the CDR3 is TGTGCCAGCAGCTTAGCGGGAATATTGAACACTGAAGCTTTCTTT. Translating gives CASSLAGILNTEAFF. Based on the CDR3 plus reference TRBV11-2 and TRBJ1-1, the full variable domain is EAGVAQSPRYKIIEKRQSVAFWCNPISGHATLYWYQQILGQGPKLLIQFQNNGVVDDSQLPKDRFSAERLKGVDSTLKIQPAKLEDSAVYLCASSLAGILNTEAFFGQGTRLTVV.

This clonotype was detected ten times or more. This chain joins TRBV24-1 and TRBJ2-7; D is tentatively TRBD1 or TRBD2 (6 bases each). The CDR3 covers 15 residues. The germline CDR1 and CDR2 sequences are KGHDR and SFDVKD. Trimming pared 7 bases from V and 3 bases from J, leaving 18 bases between. The CDR3 nucleotides are TGTGCCACCAGCCCAGGAAGGGGGGCTATCTACGAGCAGTACTTC. The encoded protein is CATSPGRGAIYEQYF.

The sample holds many counts of this clonotype. The DNA of the CDR3 is TGTGCCAGCAGTTTAAGGGGAGACAATGGCCTCTACGAGCAGTACTTC. Translated, it gives CASSLRGDNGLYEQYF. This sequence joins TRBV12-3 or TRBV12-4 and TRBJ2-7; tentatively, D is TRBD1 or TRBD2 (5 bases each). V lost 2 bases and J 3 bases, leaving 17 bases between the germline ends. This CDR3 has 16 amino acids.

This clonotype came up many times. J is TRBJ2-7 and V is TRBV28; 7 nucleotides match TRBD1. V lost 5 bases to trimming and J lost 2 bases; unmatched junction nucleotides: 6. Per the germline V gene, CDR1 is MDHEN and CDR2 is SYDVKM. The CDR3 has 14 amino acids. The CDR3, as DNA: TGTGCCAGCAGTCCAGAGGACAGGACCTACGAGCAGTACTTC. This gives the protein CASSPEDRTYEQYF. Based on the CDR3 plus reference TRBV28 and TRBJ2-7, the full variable domain is DVKVTQSSRYLVKRTGEKVFLECVQDMDHENMFWYRQDPGLGLRLIYFSYDVKMKEKGDIPEGYSVSREKKERFSLILESASTNQTSMYLCASSPEDRTYEQYFGPGTRLTVT.